These 22 T cell receptor beta chains were all obtained from the same sample, sequenced in a study of blood T cell repertoires in COVID-19. Assay: immunoSEQ multiplex PCR; the TCRdb copy retains only in-frame clones and omits some. Among 140,000 to 150,000 clones listed, approximately 81% were seen once. Sequenced sample: peripheral blood. Every receptor here comes from a human donor in a cohort sampled during active COVID-19.

This clone was counted a single time. The genes are TRBV19 and TRBJ2-1; a possible D gene is TRBD2 (7 bases). CDR3 length equals 17 residues. Looked up from germline, CDR1 is LNHDA and CDR2 is SQIVND (reference sequence). V was trimmed by 0 bases and J by 0 bases, leaving 12 bases between them. CDR3 DNA sequence: TGTGCCAGTAGTATAGACGTGGGGGGGGCCTCCTACAATGAGCAGTTCTTC. Protein sequence: CASSIDVGGASYNEQFF. Drawing the rest from reference TRBV19 and TRBJ2-1, the complete variable domain is DGGITQSPKYLFRKEGQNVTLSCEQNLNHDAMYWYRQDPGQGLRLIYYSQIVNDFQKGDIAEGYSVSREKKESFPLTVTSAQKNPTAFYLCASSIDVGGASYNEQFFGPGTRLTVL.

V is TRBV5-6 and J is TRBJ1-4, with D unresolved. The CDR3 sequence is 17 residues long. The ends were cut back, 4 bases at V and 6 bases at J, with 22 bases in the middle. In germline, CDR1 is SGHDT, CDR2 YYEEEE. The CDR3 reads CASSAGLPDGFDEKLFF. CDR3 coding DNA: TGTGCCAGCAGCGCAGGACTCCCGGACGGATTCGATGAAAAACTGTTTTTT.

The chain is built from TRBV29-1 and TRBJ2-5; TRBD2 matches 12 bases. Germline V gene data show CDR1 as SQVTM and CDR2 as ANQGSEA. Trimming took 6 bases from V and 5 from J; bases not matched to a gene: 4. CDR3 length equals 13 residues. CDR3 in DNA: TGCAGCGTCCTAGGACTAGCGGGGGAGACCCAGTACTTC. Its protein is CSVLGLAGETQYF.

CDR3 sequence reads: CATSVPGQGETDTQYF. DNA for the CDR3: TGTGCCACCAGTGTACCGGGACAGGGGGAAACAGATACGCAGTATTTT. The rearrangement uses TRBV24-1 and TRBJ2-3; 11 bases fit TRBD1. From germline, CDR1 is KGHDR and CDR2 SFDVKD. V lost 5 bases to trimming and J lost 3 bases; unmatched junction nucleotides: 6. CDR3 length equals 16 residues.

This sequence joins TRBV27 and TRBJ2-1; TRBD2 matches 11 bases. The CDR3 loop spans 16 amino acids. The germline V gene encodes CDR1 MNHEY and CDR2 SMNVEV (reference sequence). With V trimmed by 3 bases and J by 8 bases, 9 bases remained unmatched. CDR3 sequence: CASSFFLAGGGHEQFF. CDR3 bases: TGTGCCAGCAGTTTCTTCCTAGCGGGGGGTGGGCATGAGCAGTTCTTC.

The rearrangement joins TRBV4-3 to TRBJ2-1; TRBD1 matches 7 bases. Germline CDR1 is LGHNA and CDR2 is YSLEER. The CDR3 covers 13 residues. V dropped 4 bases and J dropped 9; count of bases not matched to a gene: 6. The CDR3 is CASSLQGQSEQFF. CDR3 in DNA: TGCGCCAGCAGCCTACAGGGACAGAGTGAGCAGTTCTTC.

The V call is TRBV7-9, the J call TRBJ1-4, with no clear D. CDR1 is SEHNR, CDR2 FQNEAQ, per germline (reference sequence). Trimming stripped 6 bases from V and 8 bases from J, with 10 bases between. The CDR3 sequence is 12 residues long. The CDR3 is CASSYGEEKLFF. In nucleotides, the CDR3 is TGTGCCAGCAGTTACGGGGAGGAAAAACTGTTTTTT.

The chain recombines TRBV19 with TRBJ1-5, with D possibly matching TRBD1 (6 bases). V was pared by 5 bases and J by 9 bases, with 14 bases between. The CDR3 has 13 amino acids. Germline V CDR1 and CDR2: LNHDA, SQIVND (reference sequence). DNA for the CDR3: TGTGCCAGTAGTGACAGAACCAGGGGGCCCCAGCATTTT. Translating it yields CASSDRTRGPQHF.

The V gene is TRBV19, the J gene TRBJ2-7; 7 bases line up with TRBD2. Trimming took 0 bases from V and 1 from J; bases not matched to a gene: 9. The V gene's germline CDR1 is LNHDA and CDR2 SQIVND (reference sequence). This CDR3 region has 17 residues. The CDR3 DNA reads TGTGCCAGTAGTATAGACCATAGCGGGTTTCCTTCCTACGAGCAGTACTTC. It codes for CASSIDHSGFPSYEQYF.

This sequence joins TRBV9 and TRBJ2-1; 8 bases fit TRBD2. The V segment lost 3 bases and the J segment 2 bases; nucleotides outside the gene matches: 4. CDR3 length: 15 amino acids. Germline V gene data show CDR1 as SGDLS and CDR2 as YYNGEE. The CDR3 loop reads CASSGRGGTYNEQFF. The CDR3 DNA sequence: TGTGCCAGCAGCGGACGCGGGGGGACCTACAATGAGCAGTTCTTC. Variable domain in full (rest from reference TRBV9 and TRBJ2-1): DSGVTQTPKHLITATGQRVTLRCSPRSGDLSVYWYQQSLDQGLQFLIQYYNGEERAKGNILERFSAQQFPDLHSELNLSSLELGDSALYFCASSGRGGTYNEQFFGPGTRLTVL.

The V call is TRBV5-8, the J call TRBJ1-6; 9 bases are a match to TRBD1. The V and J ends lost 0 bases and 9 bases, in that order; junction bases with no gene match: 10. CDR3 size: 17 residues. Germline V gene lookup returns CDR1 SGHTS and CDR2 YDEGEE. The CDR3 region is CASSLGQGDLGISPLHF. In nucleotides, the CDR3 is TGTGCCAGCAGCTTGGGACAGGGGGACTTGGGGATTTCACCCCTCCACTTT.

This clone was seen a few times. The J gene is TRBJ1-1, the V gene TRBV12-3 or TRBV12-4; possibly TRBD1 for D (6 bases). The CDR3 is 13 residues long. The ends were cut back, 2 bases at V and 4 bases at J, with 8 bases in the middle. CDR3 loop: CASSLNRVTEAFF. The CDR3 DNA is TGTGCCAGCAGTTTAAACAGGGTCACTGAAGCTTTCTTT.

The genes are TRBV9 and TRBJ2-1; 8 bases are a match to TRBD2. J was trimmed by 4 bases and V by 2 bases; bases with no gene match: 8. CDR3 size: 16 residues. Germline V lookup: CDR1 SGDLS, CDR2 YYNGEE. The CDR3 sequence: CASSVGSGGLYNEQFF. The CDR3 coding sequence is TGTGCCAGCAGCGTTGGGAGCGGGGGACTGTACAATGAGCAGTTCTTC.

This chain uses TRBV6-1 with TRBJ2-5; D possibly corresponds to TRBD1 (5 bases). This CDR3 contains 13 residues. The germline CDR1 and CDR2 sequences are MNHNS and SASEGT. Deletions cut 0 bases from V and 7 bases from J, with 9 bases between. CDR3 sequence: CASSEALQGTQYF. The CDR3 DNA reads TGTGCCAGCAGTGAAGCGCTTCAGGGGACCCAGTACTTC.

The chain employs TRBV7-2 and TRBJ1-4; D is ambiguous. The V and J ends lost 5 bases and 5 bases respectively, with 15 bases between them. Germline CDR1 and CDR2: SGHTA and FQGNSA. The CDR3 runs to 15 residues. Here the CDR3 DNA reads TGTGCCAGCAGCAAAATTGGCCAGGAAAATGAAAAACTGTTTTTT. Its translation: CASSKIGQENEKLFF.

In its sample, this clone was seen a few times. This rearrangement joins TRBV9 to TRBJ2-7; D ambiguous. In germline, CDR1 is SGDLS, CDR2 YYNGEE. Trimming pared 0 bases from V and 2 bases from J, leaving 9 bases between. This CDR3 is built from 14 residues. The CDR3 loop reads CASSVGGSTYEQYF. CDR3 sequence (DNA): TGTGCCAGCAGCGTAGGCGGCAGCACCTACGAGCAGTACTTC.

CDR3 protein: CASSIDPGGGRVYEQYF. For the CDR3, the DNA is TGTGCCAGTAGTATAGACCCGGGAGGGGGTAGGGTCTACGAGCAGTACTTC. This chain connects TRBV19 to TRBJ2-7; TRBD2 agrees at 8 bases. Unmatched junction bases numbered 10, after V lost 0 bases and J lost 3 bases. The CDR3 loop spans 17 amino acids. The germline V gene has CDR1 LNHDA and CDR2 SQIVND (reference sequence).

The chain is built from TRBV15 and TRBJ2-7; a weak D match, TRBD1 (5 bases). The CDR3 sequence is 15 residues long. CDR1 and CDR2 (germline): LNHNV, YYDKDF (reference sequence). Trimming took 3 bases from V and 2 from J, leaving 14 bases between them. CDR3: CATSRSLTVAYEQYF. In nucleotides, the CDR3 is TGTGCCACCAGCAGGTCCTTGACAGTAGCCTACGAGCAGTACTTC.

The V and J genes are TRBV2 and TRBJ1-5; 10 bases are shared with TRBD1. The CDR3 is 16 amino acids. The J segment lost 0 bases and the V segment lost 6 bases, leaving 5 bases of the junction unmatched. Germline V gene sequence: CDR1 SNHLY, CDR2 FYNNEI. In DNA form, the CDR3 reads TGTGCCAGCAGCGGGACAGGGGTTTATAGCAATCAGCCCCAGCATTTT. Translated: CASSGTGVYSNQPQHF. The variable domain in full, with the rest retrieved from reference TRBV2 and TRBJ1-5, is EPEVTQTPSHQVTQMGQEVILRCVPISNHLYFYWYRQILGQKVEFLVSFYNNEISEKSEIFDDQFSVERPDGSNFTLKIRSTKLEDSAMYFCASSGTGVYSNQPQHFGDGTRLSIL.

The chain joins TRBV20-1 to TRBJ2-7; no firm D call. The CDR3 is 11 amino acids. Germline CDR1 DFQATT, CDR2 SNEGSKA (reference sequence). V gave up 0 bases and J gave up 7 bases, with 7 bases separating them. The CDR3: CSARDIVEQYF. CDR3 nucleotides: TGCAGTGCTAGAGATATTGTTGAGCAGTACTTC.

The gene calls are TRBV7-2 and TRBJ2-2; D unclear. Germline-derived CDR1 and CDR2 are SGHTA and FQGNSA. V was pared by 5 bases and J by 4 bases, with 17 bases between. CDR3 length equals 16 residues. CDR3 loop: CASSEEVRFGTGELFF. For the CDR3, the DNA is TGTGCCAGCAGCGAAGAGGTTAGGTTTGGCACCGGGGAGCTGTTTTTT.

The chain combines TRBV9 with TRBJ1-2; D is possibly TRBD1 (5 bases). This CDR3 contains 11 residues. CDR1 and CDR2 (germline): SGDLS, YYNGEE. V was pared by 1 base and J by 11 bases, with 9 bases between. The CDR3 protein is CASSVSGRYTF. CDR3 nucleotides: TGTGCCAGCAGCGTATCAGGGCGTTACACCTTC.